A selection of T cell receptor beta chains follows, all from one sample in a study of blood T cell repertoires in COVID-19. Profiled with immunoSEQ multiplex PCR; TCRdb holds only in-frame clones, not every one. The sample includes some 370,000 clones, 83% of them seen just once. Specimen: PBMCs or T cells enriched from blood (not recorded which). These receptors were obtained from a woman in her forties or fifties who had recovered from COVID-19. Each CDR3 is given with its conserved first and last residue. A D gene is named only where the DNA matches it firmly. Clone size is not always given. Where it is, it says once, few, many or a class for expanded clones.

d_gene: .; v_gene: TRBV5-6; j_gene: TRBJ2-4; abundance: .; CDR3nt: TGTGCCAGCAGCCGAAATAGGGGCATTCAGTACTTC; CDR3aa: CASSRNRGIQYF
d_gene: .; v_gene: TRBV7-9; j_gene: TRBJ1-1; abundance: .; CDR3nt: TGTGCCAGCAGCTTAAACAGGAACACTGAAGCTTTCTTT; CDR3aa: CASSLNRNTEAFF
d_gene: TRBD1; v_gene: TRBV5-1; j_gene: TRBJ2-5; abundance: .; CDR3nt: TGCGCCAGCAGCACAGGGGGTGAAGAGACCCAGTACTTC; CDR3aa: CASSTGGEETQYF
d_gene: TRBD1; v_gene: TRBV7-2; j_gene: TRBJ1-1; abundance: .; CDR3nt: TGTGCCAGCAGCTCACCAGGGGGCCTAATGAACACTGAAGCTTTCTTT; CDR3aa: CASSSPGGLMNTEAFF
d_gene: TRBD2; v_gene: TRBV18; j_gene: TRBJ2-1; abundance: once; CDR3nt: TGTGCCAGCTCACCAAGAACCTTCCTAGCGGGGGGATACAATGAGCAGTTCTTC; CDR3aa: CASSPRTFLAGGYNEQFF
d_gene: .; v_gene: TRBV30; j_gene: TRBJ2-3; abundance: .; CDR3nt: TGTGCCTGGAGGAGACAGGATACGCAGTATTTT; CDR3aa: CAWRRQDTQYF
d_gene: TRBD1; v_gene: TRBV6-4; j_gene: TRBJ1-2; abundance: .; CDR3nt: TGTGCCAGCAGTGTCGGGACAGGGCTCACCTGGGGCTACACCTTC; CDR3aa: CASSVGTGLTWGYTF
d_gene: .; v_gene: TRBV7-9; j_gene: TRBJ1-5; abundance: .; CDR3nt: TGTGCCAGCAGCTTAGGGGAGGGGCCCCAGCATTTT; CDR3aa: CASSLGEGPQHF
d_gene: .; v_gene: TRBV29-1; j_gene: TRBJ1-2; abundance: .; CDR3nt: TGCAGCCCCAGCCGAGACAGCTATGGCTACACCTTC; CDR3aa: CSPSRDSYGYTF
d_gene: .; v_gene: TRBV18; j_gene: TRBJ1-1; abundance: .; CDR3nt: TGTGCCAGCTCACCAGGGCTTGACACTGAAGCTTTCTTT; CDR3aa: CASSPGLDTEAFF
d_gene: TRBD1; v_gene: TRBV2; j_gene: TRBJ1-1; abundance: .; CDR3nt: TGTGCCAGCAGTGATTCCAGGGGGATCACTGAAGCTTTCTTT; CDR3aa: CASSDSRGITEAFF
d_gene: TRBD1; v_gene: TRBV3-1/TRBV3-2; j_gene: TRBJ1-2; abundance: few; CDR3nt: TGTGCCAGTCTCCCAGGGGGTAGGGGCTACACCTTC; CDR3aa: CASLPGGRGYTF
d_gene: .; v_gene: TRBV2; j_gene: TRBJ2-3; abundance: .; CDR3nt: TGTGCCAGCACGGGCACAGATACGCAGTATTTT; CDR3aa: CASTGTDTQYF
d_gene: .; v_gene: TRBV6-5; j_gene: TRBJ1-4; abundance: .; CDR3nt: TGTGCCAGCAGTTACGATCAAGGGGGTGAAAAACTGTTTTTT; CDR3aa: CASSYDQGGEKLFF
d_gene: TRBD1; v_gene: TRBV12-3/TRBV12-4; j_gene: TRBJ1-1; abundance: .; CDR3nt: TGTGCCAGCACCCAGGGGGGAACTGAAGCTTTCTTT; CDR3aa: CASTQGGTEAFF
d_gene: .; v_gene: TRBV4-3; j_gene: TRBJ2-3; abundance: .; CDR3nt: TGCGCCAGCAGCCAAGCGGGAGAGGGTACAGATACGCAGTATTTT; CDR3aa: CASSQAGEGTDTQYF
d_gene: TRBD2; v_gene: TRBV5-4; j_gene: TRBJ2-3; abundance: once; CDR3nt: TGTGCCAGCAGCTTGAAGCGGGGGGGCACAGATACGCAGTATTTT; CDR3aa: CASSLKRGGTDTQYF
d_gene: TRBD1; v_gene: TRBV19; j_gene: TRBJ1-5; abundance: .; CDR3nt: TGTGCCAGTAGTACCGGACAGGGGGTTTGGAGCAATCAGCCCCAGCATTTT; CDR3aa: CASSTGQGVWSNQPQHF
d_gene: TRBD2; v_gene: TRBV6-6; j_gene: TRBJ2-5; abundance: once; CDR3nt: TGTGCCACCCTAGCGGGAATCTTTAGAGAGACCCAGTACTTC; CDR3aa: CATLAGIFRETQYF
d_gene: .; v_gene: TRBV11-3; j_gene: TRBJ2-1; abundance: .; CDR3nt: TGTGCCAGCAGCTTAGATCGGGACAATGAGCAGTTCTTC; CDR3aa: CASSLDRDNEQFF
d_gene: .; v_gene: TRBV11-2; j_gene: TRBJ1-1; abundance: .; CDR3nt: TGTGCCAGCAGCTTAGGATTGGGGACAGAAGCTTTCTTT; CDR3aa: CASSLGLGTEAFF
d_gene: .; v_gene: TRBV11-2; j_gene: TRBJ1-4; abundance: .; CDR3nt: TGTGCCAGCAGCTTAGTTAGTGAAAAACTGTTTTTT; CDR3aa: CASSLVSEKLFF
d_gene: .; v_gene: TRBV28; j_gene: TRBJ1-1; abundance: .; CDR3nt: TGTGCCAGCAGTTTAGGAGATAACACTGAAGCTTTCTTT; CDR3aa: CASSLGDNTEAFF
d_gene: .; v_gene: TRBV10-3; j_gene: TRBJ1-2; abundance: .; CDR3nt: TGTGCCATCAGTGAGTCGGAGCAGGGGATAACTAACTATGGCTACACCTTC; CDR3aa: CAISESEQGITNYGYTF
d_gene: .; v_gene: TRBV30; j_gene: TRBJ1-1; abundance: once; CDR3nt: TGTGCCTGGAGTGGCAGGGGATACACTGAAGCTTTCTTT; CDR3aa: CAWSGRGYTEAFF
d_gene: TRBD1; v_gene: TRBV10-3; j_gene: TRBJ1-1; abundance: .; CDR3nt: TGTGCCATCAGTGAAGACAGGGGTGCTTTCTTT; CDR3aa: CAISEDRGAFF
d_gene: TRBD1; v_gene: TRBV6-1; j_gene: TRBJ1-2; abundance: .; CDR3nt: TGTGCCAGCAGTGCACAACAGGGGGAAGGAAACTATGGCTACACCTTC; CDR3aa: CASSAQQGEGNYGYTF
d_gene: .; v_gene: TRBV3-1/TRBV3-2; j_gene: TRBJ1-6; abundance: once; CDR3nt: TGTGCCAGCAGCCAGAGCTCCTATAATTCACCCCTCCACTTT; CDR3aa: CASSQSSYNSPLHF
d_gene: .; v_gene: TRBV5-4; j_gene: TRBJ2-7; abundance: few; CDR3nt: TGTGCCAGCAGCTTCGCGGGGGCTTTCTACGAGCAGTACTTC; CDR3aa: CASSFAGAFYEQYF
d_gene: TRBD1; v_gene: TRBV11-3; j_gene: TRBJ1-2; abundance: .; CDR3nt: TGTGCCAGCAGCTTAGGGACAGGGCCCTATGGCTACACCTTC; CDR3aa: CASSLGTGPYGYTF
d_gene: .; v_gene: TRBV7-3; j_gene: TRBJ2-1; abundance: .; CDR3nt: TGTGCCAGCAGCTTAATAGGCGGGAATGAGCAGTTCTTC; CDR3aa: CASSLIGGNEQFF
d_gene: .; v_gene: TRBV5-1; j_gene: TRBJ1-2; abundance: .; CDR3nt: TGCGCCAGCAGCTTGGATAGCGGGGACCCCAACTATGGCTACACCTTC; CDR3aa: CASSLDSGDPNYGYTF
d_gene: TRBD1; v_gene: TRBV6-6; j_gene: TRBJ1-1; abundance: .; CDR3nt: TGTGCCAGCACCCCATCCCAGGGGGTTGTGAACACTGAAGCTTTCTTT; CDR3aa: CASTPSQGVVNTEAFF
d_gene: TRBD2; v_gene: TRBV19; j_gene: TRBJ2-1; abundance: .; CDR3nt: TGTGCCAGTAGTATAGCTAGCGGGAGCTCCTACAATGAGCAGTTCTTC; CDR3aa: CASSIASGSSYNEQFF
d_gene: TRBD1; v_gene: TRBV19; j_gene: TRBJ1-2; abundance: few; CDR3nt: TGTGCCAGTAGGACTACGGACAGGGGGTCGTCTTTCGGCTACACCTTC; CDR3aa: CASRTTDRGSSFGYTF
d_gene: .; v_gene: TRBV23-1; j_gene: TRBJ1-2; abundance: .; CDR3nt: TGCGCCAGCGGTCTATGGGGGGACTATGGCTACACCTTC; CDR3aa: CASGLWGDYGYTF
d_gene: TRBD1; v_gene: TRBV6-2/TRBV6-3; j_gene: TRBJ1-1; abundance: few; CDR3nt: TGTGCCAGCAGTTACGAAGCCGGGACAGCGCGGACCTCAAACACTGAAGCTTTCTTT; CDR3aa: CASSYEAGTARTSNTEAFF
d_gene: TRBD1; v_gene: TRBV3-1/TRBV3-2; j_gene: TRBJ1-2; abundance: few; CDR3nt: TGTGCCAGCAGCCACTTAGGACAGGGGGCGCGACTTGATGGCTACACCTTC; CDR3aa: CASSHLGQGARLDGYTF
d_gene: .; v_gene: TRBV20-1; j_gene: TRBJ2-5; abundance: once; CDR3nt: TGCAGTGTCTCTCACCAAGAGACCCAGTACTTC; CDR3aa: CSVSHQETQYF
d_gene: TRBD1; v_gene: TRBV7-4; j_gene: TRBJ1-6; abundance: .; CDR3nt: TGTGCCAGCAGCTTACTGTTCCAGGGGGGCAATTCACCCCTCCACTTT; CDR3aa: CASSLLFQGGNSPLHF
d_gene: .; v_gene: TRBV5-1; j_gene: TRBJ1-1; abundance: .; CDR3nt: TGCGCCAGCAGCGCTCAAGTGAAGGGGACTGAAGCTTTCTTT; CDR3aa: CASSAQVKGTEAFF
d_gene: .; v_gene: TRBV15; j_gene: TRBJ1-1; abundance: .; CDR3nt: TGTGCCACCAGCAGAGCCCCAGGGGACGAGACCACTGAAGCTTTCTTT; CDR3aa: CATSRAPGDETTEAFF
d_gene: TRBD2; v_gene: TRBV5-1; j_gene: TRBJ2-7; abundance: few; CDR3nt: TGCGCCAGCAGCTTTTTTAGCGGGAGTAAGGCCTACGAGCAGTACTTC; CDR3aa: CASSFFSGSKAYEQYF
d_gene: TRBD1; v_gene: TRBV4-2; j_gene: TRBJ1-2; abundance: .; CDR3nt: TGTGCCAGCAGCCAAGATGTAGGCACAGGGGTCGTTGGCTACACCTTC; CDR3aa: CASSQDVGTGVVGYTF
d_gene: .; v_gene: TRBV10-3; j_gene: TRBJ1-1; abundance: .; CDR3nt: TGTGCCATCAGTGAGTCACAGAGACAAACTGAAGCTTTCTTT; CDR3aa: CAISESQRQTEAFF
d_gene: TRBD1; v_gene: TRBV7-2; j_gene: TRBJ1-3; abundance: .; CDR3nt: TGTGCCAGCAGCTTAGCTGGGACAGCCCTCTCTGGAAACACCATATATTTT; CDR3aa: CASSLAGTALSGNTIYF
d_gene: .; v_gene: TRBV19; j_gene: TRBJ1-6; abundance: .; CDR3nt: TGTGCCAGTACTCCCAACAGGGACCGATCACCCCTCCACTTT; CDR3aa: CASTPNRDRSPLHF
d_gene: .; v_gene: TRBV29-1; j_gene: TRBJ2-1; abundance: .; CDR3nt: TGCAGCGTGACAGTAATGATTTACAATGAGCAGTTCTTC; CDR3aa: CSVTVMIYNEQFF
d_gene: .; v_gene: TRBV6-6; j_gene: TRBJ1-1; abundance: .; CDR3nt: TGTGCCAGCAGTTACGTTCGGGAGCAGGCTTTCTTT; CDR3aa: CASSYVREQAFF
d_gene: .; v_gene: TRBV5-1; j_gene: TRBJ1-6; abundance: .; CDR3nt: TGCGCCAGCAGCTTGGAGAGTCTGTCTAATTCACCCCTCCACTTT; CDR3aa: CASSLESLSNSPLHF